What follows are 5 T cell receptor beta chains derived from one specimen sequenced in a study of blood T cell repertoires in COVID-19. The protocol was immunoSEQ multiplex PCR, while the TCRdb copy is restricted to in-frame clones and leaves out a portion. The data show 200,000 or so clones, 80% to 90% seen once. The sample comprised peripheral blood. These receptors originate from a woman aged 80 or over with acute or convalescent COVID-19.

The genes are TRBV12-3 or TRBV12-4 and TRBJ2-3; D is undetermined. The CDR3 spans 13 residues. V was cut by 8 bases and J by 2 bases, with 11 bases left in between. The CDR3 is CASSLLDTDTQYF. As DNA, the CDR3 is TGTGCCAGCTCCTTACTTGACACAGATACGCAGTATTTT.

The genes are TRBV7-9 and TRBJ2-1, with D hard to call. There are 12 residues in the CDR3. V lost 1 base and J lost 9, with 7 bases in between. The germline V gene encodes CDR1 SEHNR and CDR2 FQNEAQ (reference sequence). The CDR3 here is CASSLGGGEQFF. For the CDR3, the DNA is TGTGCCAGCAGCTTAGGCGGTGGTGAGCAGTTCTTC.

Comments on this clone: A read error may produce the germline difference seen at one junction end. In DNA, the CDR3 is TGTGCTAGCAGCTCCGGGACAGGGAACACCGGGGAGCTGTTTTTT. Amino acids: CASSSGTGNTGELFF. V usage is TRBV7-7 and J usage is TRBJ2-2; the match to TRBD1 covers 8 bases. This CDR3 contains 15 residues. In germline, CDR1 is SSHAT, CDR2 FNYEAQ (reference sequence).

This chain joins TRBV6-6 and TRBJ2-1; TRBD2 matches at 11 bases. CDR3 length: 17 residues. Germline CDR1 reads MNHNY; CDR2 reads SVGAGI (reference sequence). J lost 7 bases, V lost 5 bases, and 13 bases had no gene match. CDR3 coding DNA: TGTGCCAGCAGTCCCCCCGGGCTAGCGGGAGGTAGGAATGAGCAGTTCTTC. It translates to CASSPPGLAGGRNEQFF.

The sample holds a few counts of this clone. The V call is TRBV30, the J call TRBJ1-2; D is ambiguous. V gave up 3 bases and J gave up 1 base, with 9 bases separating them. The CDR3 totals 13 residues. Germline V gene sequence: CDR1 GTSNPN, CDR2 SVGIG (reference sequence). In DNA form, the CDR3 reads TGTGCCTGGAGCGTGGGCCATAACTATGGCTACACCTTC. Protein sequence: CAWSVGHNYGYTF.